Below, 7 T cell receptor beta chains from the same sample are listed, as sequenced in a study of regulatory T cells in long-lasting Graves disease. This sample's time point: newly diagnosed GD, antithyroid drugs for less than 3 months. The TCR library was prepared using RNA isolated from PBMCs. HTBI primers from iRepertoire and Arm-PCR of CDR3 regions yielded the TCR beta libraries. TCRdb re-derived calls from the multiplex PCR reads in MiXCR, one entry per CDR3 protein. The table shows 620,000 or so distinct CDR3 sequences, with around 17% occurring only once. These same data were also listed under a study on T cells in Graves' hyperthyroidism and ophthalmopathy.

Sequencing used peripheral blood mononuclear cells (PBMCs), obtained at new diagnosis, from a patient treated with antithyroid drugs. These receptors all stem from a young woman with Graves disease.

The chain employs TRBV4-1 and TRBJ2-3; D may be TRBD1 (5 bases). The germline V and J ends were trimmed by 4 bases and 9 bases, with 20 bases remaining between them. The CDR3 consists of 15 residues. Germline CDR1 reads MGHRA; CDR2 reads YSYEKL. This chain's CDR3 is CASSRSLQGAETQYF. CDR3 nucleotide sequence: TGCGCCAGCAGCCGGTCTTTGCAGGGCGCTGAGACGCAGTATTTT.

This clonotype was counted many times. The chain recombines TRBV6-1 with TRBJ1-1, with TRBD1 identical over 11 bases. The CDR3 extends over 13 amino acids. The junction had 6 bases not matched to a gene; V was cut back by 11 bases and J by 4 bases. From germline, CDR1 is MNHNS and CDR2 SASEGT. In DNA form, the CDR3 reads TGTGCCGCAACTGGGACAGGGGGCACTGAAGCTTTCTTT. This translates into CAATGTGGTEAFF.

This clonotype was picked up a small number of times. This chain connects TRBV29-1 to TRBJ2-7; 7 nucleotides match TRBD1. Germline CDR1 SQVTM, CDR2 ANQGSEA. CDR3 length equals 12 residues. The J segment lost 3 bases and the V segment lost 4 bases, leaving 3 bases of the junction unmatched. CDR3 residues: CSVVDRNYEQYF. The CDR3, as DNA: TGCAGCGTTGTGGACAGGAACTACGAGCAGTACTTC.

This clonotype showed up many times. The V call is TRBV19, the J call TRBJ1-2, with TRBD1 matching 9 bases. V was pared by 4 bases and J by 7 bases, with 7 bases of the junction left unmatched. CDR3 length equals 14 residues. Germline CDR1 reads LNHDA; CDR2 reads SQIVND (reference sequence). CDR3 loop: CASSTPQGAGGYTF. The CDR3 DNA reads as TGTGCCAGTAGTACGCCACAGGGGGCAGGTGGCTACACCTTC. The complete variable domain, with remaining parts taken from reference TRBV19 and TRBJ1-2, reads DGGITQSPKYLFRKEGQNVTLSCEQNLNHDAMYWYRQDPGQGLRLIYYSQIVNDFQKGDIAEGYSVSREKKESFPLTVTSAQKNPTAFYLCASSTPQGAGGYTFGSGTRLTVV.

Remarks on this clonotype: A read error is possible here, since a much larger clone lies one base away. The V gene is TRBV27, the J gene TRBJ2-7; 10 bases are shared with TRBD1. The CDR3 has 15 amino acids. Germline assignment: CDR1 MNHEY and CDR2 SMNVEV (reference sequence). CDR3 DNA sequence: TGTGTCAGCAGTTTATCGACAGGGGGCGCGTACGAGCAGTACTTC. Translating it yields CVSSLSTGGAYEQYF.

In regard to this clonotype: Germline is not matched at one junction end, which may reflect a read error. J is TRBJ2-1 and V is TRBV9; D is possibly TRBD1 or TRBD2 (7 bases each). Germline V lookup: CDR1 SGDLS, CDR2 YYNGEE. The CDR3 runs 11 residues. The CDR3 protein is CTRGGSNEQFF. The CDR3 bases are TGTACCAGGGGGGGGAGCAATGAGCAGTTCTTC.

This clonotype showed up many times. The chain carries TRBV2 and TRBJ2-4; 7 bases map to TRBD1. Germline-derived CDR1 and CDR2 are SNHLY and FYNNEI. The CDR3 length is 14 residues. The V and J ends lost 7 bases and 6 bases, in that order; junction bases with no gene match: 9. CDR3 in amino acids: CASMKDRTSNIQYF. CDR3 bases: TGTGCCAGCATGAAGGACAGGACCTCAAACATTCAGTACTTC.